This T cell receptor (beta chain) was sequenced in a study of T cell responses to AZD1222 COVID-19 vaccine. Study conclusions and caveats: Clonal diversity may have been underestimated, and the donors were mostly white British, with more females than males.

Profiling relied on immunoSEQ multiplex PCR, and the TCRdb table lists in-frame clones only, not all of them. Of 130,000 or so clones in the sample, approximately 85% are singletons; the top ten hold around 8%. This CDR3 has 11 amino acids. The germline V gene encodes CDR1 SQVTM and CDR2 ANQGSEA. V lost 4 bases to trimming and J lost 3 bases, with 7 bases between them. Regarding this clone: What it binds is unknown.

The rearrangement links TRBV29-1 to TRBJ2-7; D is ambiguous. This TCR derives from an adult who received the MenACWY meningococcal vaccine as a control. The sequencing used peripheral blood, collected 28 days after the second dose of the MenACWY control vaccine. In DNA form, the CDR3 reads TGCAGCGTTGTAACGGGCTACGAGCAGTACTTC. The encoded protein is CSVVTGYEQYF.